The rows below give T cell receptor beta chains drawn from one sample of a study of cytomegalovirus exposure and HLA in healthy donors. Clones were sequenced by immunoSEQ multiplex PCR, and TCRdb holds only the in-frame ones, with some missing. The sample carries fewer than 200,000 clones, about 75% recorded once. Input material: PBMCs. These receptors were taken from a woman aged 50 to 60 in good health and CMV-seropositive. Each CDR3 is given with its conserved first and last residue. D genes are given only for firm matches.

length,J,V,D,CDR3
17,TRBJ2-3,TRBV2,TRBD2,CASSDYKLAGGTDTQYF
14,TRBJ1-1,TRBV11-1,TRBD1,CASSFPGQTTEAFF
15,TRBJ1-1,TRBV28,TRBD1,CASSQPTGGSAEAFF
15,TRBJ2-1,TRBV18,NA,CASSPGAQQYNEQFF
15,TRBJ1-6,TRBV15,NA,CATSLTQDSNSPLHF
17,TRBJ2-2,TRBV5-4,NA,CASSLEFGGQKTGELFF
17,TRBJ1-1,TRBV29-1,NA,CSVEGGGPGGLNTEAFF
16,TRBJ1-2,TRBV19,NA,CASSSMLDSGDYGYTF
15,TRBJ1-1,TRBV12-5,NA,CASGLVLSRNTEAFF
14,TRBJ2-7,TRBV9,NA,CASSVGGGPYEQYF
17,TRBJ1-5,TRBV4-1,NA,CASSQDHGLKQSQPQHF
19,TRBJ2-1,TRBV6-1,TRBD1,CASSEIRGRRDRGYNEQFF
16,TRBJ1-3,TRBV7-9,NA,CASSPSARGFGNTIYF
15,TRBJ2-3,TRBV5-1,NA,CASSFAGASTDTQYF
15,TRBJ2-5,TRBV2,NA,CASSEAGGGDGTQYF
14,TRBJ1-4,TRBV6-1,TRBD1,CASSGTGNNEKLFF
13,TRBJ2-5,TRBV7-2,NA,CASSFNEGETQYF
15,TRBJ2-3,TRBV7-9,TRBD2,CASSISGAGTDTQYF
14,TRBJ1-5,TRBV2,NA,CASSDLVSNQPQHF
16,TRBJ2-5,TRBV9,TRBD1,CASSPSGTGGVETQYF
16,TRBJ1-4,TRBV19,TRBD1,CASSTLDRSTNEKLFF
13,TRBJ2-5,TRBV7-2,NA,CASSLNRVETQYF
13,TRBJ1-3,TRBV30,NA,CAWSTGAGNTIYF
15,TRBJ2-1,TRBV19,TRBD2,CASSILAGIRDEQFF
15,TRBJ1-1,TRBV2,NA,CASSAMGAGNTEAFF
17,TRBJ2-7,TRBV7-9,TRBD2,CASSLAGRLAETYEQYF
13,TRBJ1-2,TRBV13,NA,CASSLSGPYGYTF
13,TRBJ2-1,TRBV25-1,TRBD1,CASSLPGQGSQFF
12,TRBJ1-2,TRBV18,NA,CASSPRQSGYTF
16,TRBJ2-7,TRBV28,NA,CASTWGNAGLVYEQYF
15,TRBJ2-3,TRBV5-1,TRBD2,CASRLAGERTDTQYF
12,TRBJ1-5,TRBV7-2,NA,CASSAGRQPQHF
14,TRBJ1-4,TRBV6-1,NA,CASRSHTTNEKLFF
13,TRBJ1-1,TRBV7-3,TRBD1,CASSYTGETEAFF
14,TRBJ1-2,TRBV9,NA,CASSVGDINYGYTF
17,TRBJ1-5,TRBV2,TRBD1,CASSDDRVGSSNQPQHF
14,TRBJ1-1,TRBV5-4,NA,CASSLDQGGTPAFF
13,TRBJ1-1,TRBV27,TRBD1,CASSPGTGLEAFF
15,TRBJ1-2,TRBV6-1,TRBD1,CASSEHRGRPYGYTF
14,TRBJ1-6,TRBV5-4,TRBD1,CASSYDRGNSPLHF
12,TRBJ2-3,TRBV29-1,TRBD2,CSADGGADTQYF
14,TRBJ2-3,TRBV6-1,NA,CASSARVFTDTQYF
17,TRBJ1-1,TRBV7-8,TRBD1,CASSLGIVGGKDTEAFF
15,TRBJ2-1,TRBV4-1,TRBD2,CASSHPGLGYNEQFF
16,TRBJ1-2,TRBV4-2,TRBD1,CASSQERGQGANGYTF
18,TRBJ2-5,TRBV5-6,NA,CASSLRQGGEPYQETQYF
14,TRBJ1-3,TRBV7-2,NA,CASSLAGGRNTIYF
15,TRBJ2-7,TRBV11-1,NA,CASSLGQGLVYEQYF
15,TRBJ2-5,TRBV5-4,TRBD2,CASSFRTSGQETQYF
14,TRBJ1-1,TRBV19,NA,CASSPPGVTTEAFF
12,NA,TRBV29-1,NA,CSAKRGGYEQYF
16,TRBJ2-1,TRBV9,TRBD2,CASSARLASSYNEQFF
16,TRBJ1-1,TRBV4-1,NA,CASSQDGEGVNTEAFF
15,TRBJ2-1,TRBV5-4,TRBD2,CASSSPGLGHNEQFF
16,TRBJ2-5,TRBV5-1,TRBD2,CASRVGLAGTQETQYF
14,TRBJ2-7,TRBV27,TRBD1,CASSPNRGGHEQYF